A selection of T cell receptor beta chains follows, all from one sample in a study of T cell repertoires in cytomegalovirus infection. Their recognized antigens are unknown. TCRdb fed the reads into MiXCR, producing one record per CDR3 protein. This sample has tens of thousands of distinct CDR3 sequences, with under 30% found just once. The sequences come from CD8+ T cells from cultured PBMCs, collected from culture after CMV antigen stimulation. The receptors derive from a human donor in good health (CMV status not recorded). Some clones in this sample may be carry-over from other donors' samples. CDR3s leave out the opening cysteine and the closing phenylalanine or tryptophan.

CDR3aa: ASGQGTTYEQY
v_gene: TRBV6-1
j_gene: TRBJ2-7

CDR3aa: ASSSGPNTGELF
v_gene: TRBV7-6
j_gene: TRBJ2-2

CDR3aa: ASSQAGGSSYNEQF
v_gene: TRBV4-3
j_gene: TRBJ2-1

CDR3aa: ASSGTGGVLGNEQF
v_gene: TRBV7-6
j_gene: TRBJ2-1

CDR3aa: ASSIPGTANEQF
v_gene: TRBV11-3
j_gene: TRBJ2-1

CDR3aa: ASSSGTSGVYNEQF
v_gene: TRBV5-6
j_gene: TRBJ2-1

CDR3aa: ASSPRNADLRRTQY
v_gene: TRBV14
j_gene: TRBJ2-5

CDR3aa: AIRSGSGANVLT
v_gene: TRBV10-3
j_gene: TRBJ2-6

CDR3aa: AISESGRGHTEAF
v_gene: TRBV10-3
j_gene: TRBJ1-1

CDR3aa: ASGRQGGNTQY
v_gene: TRBV27
j_gene: TRBJ2-3

CDR3aa: ASSIASGTDSSYEQY
v_gene: TRBV19
j_gene: TRBJ2-7

CDR3aa: ASSEDRGGPEAF
v_gene: TRBV9
j_gene: TRBJ1-1

CDR3aa: ASSIAGTGSDTQY
v_gene: TRBV19
j_gene: TRBJ2-3

CDR3aa: ASSLSGFNQPQH
v_gene: TRBV27
j_gene: TRBJ1-5

CDR3aa: ASSYGTGEETQY
v_gene: TRBV6-8
j_gene: TRBJ2-5

CDR3aa: ASSLQGFYEQY
v_gene: TRBV11-2
j_gene: TRBJ2-7

CDR3aa: ATGEDRNTGELF
v_gene: TRBV15
j_gene: TRBJ2-2

CDR3aa: ASSLSTRDTQY
v_gene: TRBV11-3
j_gene: TRBJ2-3

CDR3aa: ASSLRTGGSETQY
v_gene: TRBV7-8
j_gene: TRBJ2-5

CDR3aa: ASRPGQHMNTEAF
v_gene: TRBV6-5
j_gene: TRBJ1-1

CDR3aa: ASSNTGTGNTEAF
v_gene: TRBV7-9
j_gene: TRBJ1-1

CDR3aa: ASSLGVAGGARDTQY
v_gene: TRBV7-2
j_gene: TRBJ2-3

CDR3aa: ASSLGENEQF
v_gene: TRBV7-6
j_gene: TRBJ2-1

CDR3aa: SADRGGGTGELF
v_gene: TRBV20-1
j_gene: TRBJ2-2

CDR3aa: AWSGEGSSEAF
v_gene: TRBV30
j_gene: TRBJ1-1

CDR3aa: ASSHGGTNEKLF
v_gene: TRBV11-2
j_gene: TRBJ1-4

CDR3aa: ASSQNSYEQY
v_gene: TRBV11-2
j_gene: TRBJ2-7

CDR3aa: ASSSRTSGRTGEQF
v_gene: TRBV19
j_gene: TRBJ2-1

CDR3aa: ASSLGTGSWETQY
v_gene: TRBV7-2
j_gene: TRBJ2-5

CDR3aa: ASSPWGAMNTEAF
v_gene: TRBV11-1
j_gene: TRBJ1-1

CDR3aa: ASSATAGNTIY
v_gene: TRBV7-6
j_gene: TRBJ1-3

CDR3aa: ASSSPDSPEQY
v_gene: TRBV7-9
j_gene: TRBJ2-7

CDR3aa: AWSYGQGIGYEQY
v_gene: TRBV30
j_gene: TRBJ2-7

CDR3aa: ASSSGVGNQPQH
v_gene: TRBV19
j_gene: TRBJ1-5

CDR3aa: ASRPQGAGTGELF
v_gene: TRBV13
j_gene: TRBJ2-2

CDR3aa: SVASGGANTGELF
v_gene: TRBV29-1
j_gene: TRBJ2-2

CDR3aa: ASSLGLAGGTDTQY
v_gene: TRBV4-3
j_gene: TRBJ2-3

CDR3aa: ASSLGGYNEQF
v_gene: TRBV5-4
j_gene: TRBJ2-1

CDR3aa: ASRPTGEETQY
v_gene: TRBV12-3/TRBV12-4
j_gene: TRBJ2-5

CDR3aa: ASSQSLTGAGAF
v_gene: TRBV14
j_gene: TRBJ1-1

CDR3aa: ASSLTNGGTEAF
v_gene: TRBV6-2/TRBV6-3
j_gene: TRBJ1-1